The 22 T cell receptor beta chains reported below all come from one sample, sequenced in a study of blood T cell repertoires in COVID-19. The table came from immunoSEQ multiplex PCR; TCRdb's copy has only in-frame clones and leaves some out. The data show roughly 150,000 clones, about 87% seen once. Sequencing was done on a sample of peripheral blood. The receptors shown here come from a man older than 75 with acute or convalescent COVID-19.

The chain is built from TRBV5-4 and TRBJ1-1, with 8 nucleotides matching TRBD1. The CDR3 consists of 15 residues. Trimming at V came to 0 bases and at J to 7 bases, leaving 8 bases not matched to a gene. Germline lookup yields CDR1 SGHNT and CDR2 YYREEE (reference sequence). The CDR3 loop reads CASSLARTGWDEAFF. For the CDR3, the DNA is TGTGCCAGCAGCTTGGCTAGGACAGGGTGGGATGAAGCTTTCTTT. The full variable domain, completed using reference TRBV5-4 and TRBJ1-1, is ETGVTQSPTHLIKTRGQQVTLRCSSQSGHNTVSWYQQALGQGPQFIFQYYREEENGRGNFPPRFSGLQFPNYSSELNVNALELDDSALYLCASSLARTGWDEAFFGQGTRLTVV.

This clone was seen a single time. The chain combines TRBV6-5 with TRBJ2-1; 14 bases map to TRBD2. Germline V lookup: CDR1 MNHEY, CDR2 SVGAGI. V shed 7 bases and J 9 bases; nucleotides not matched to a gene: 5. The CDR3 totals 14 residues. CDR3 coding DNA: TGTGCCAGCATACTGGGACTAGCGGGAGCTGAGCAGTTCTTC. Its translation is CASILGLAGAEQFF.

V is TRBV7-3 and J is TRBJ2-3, with 12 bases aligning to TRBD2. The junction had 5 bases not matched to a gene; V was cut back by 1 base and J by 0 bases. This CDR3 is 18 amino acids long. From germline, CDR1 is SGHTA and CDR2 FQGTGA. This chain's CDR3 is CASSLNGGTSGSTDTQYF. CDR3 sequence (DNA): TGTGCCAGCAGCTTAAATGGGGGGACTAGCGGGAGCACAGATACGCAGTATTTT.

The chain carries TRBV2 and TRBJ2-7; 9 bases fit TRBD1. Germline V gene data show CDR1 as SNHLY and CDR2 as FYNNEI. This CDR3 is built from 15 residues. The V gene end was trimmed by 7 bases and the J gene end by 4 bases; junction bases not matched to a gene: 11. CDR3 DNA sequence: TGTGCCAGCAAGAGCTCCGGGACAGGGAGTTACGAGCAGTACTTC. It specifies CASKSSGTGSYEQYF.

The rearrangement uses TRBV27 and TRBJ2-7; D gene uncertain. The length of the CDR3 is 14 residues. Trimming took 8 bases from V and 2 from J, leaving 16 bases between them. Germline V CDR1 and CDR2: MNHEY, SMNVEV (reference sequence). The CDR3 loop reads CASGSLGLPYEQYF. The DNA of the CDR3 is TGTGCCAGCGGATCGCTAGGTCTACCCTACGAGCAGTACTTC.

This clone was seen only once. The V call is TRBV7-8, the J call TRBJ1-1; 7 nucleotides agree with TRBD1. V was pared by 6 bases and J by 0 bases, with 19 bases of the junction left unmatched. Germline-derived CDR1 and CDR2 are SGHVS and FQNEAQ. CDR3 length: 19 residues. The CDR3 nucleotides are TGTGCCAGCAGTTCGAAAAGGGAGACAGGGCTGATCCTGAACACTGAAGCTTTCTTT. Its protein is CASSSKRETGLILNTEAFF.

The chain combines TRBV19 with TRBJ2-1; TRBD2 agrees at 12 bases. Trimming took 3 bases from V and 0 from J; bases not matched to a gene: 9. The length of the CDR3 is 19 residues. CDR1 and CDR2 from the germline V gene are LNHDA and SQIVND (reference sequence). The CDR3 loop reads CASSIRLAGAISSYNEQFF. The CDR3 bases are TGTGCCAGTAGTATCAGACTAGCGGGGGCTATCAGCTCCTACAATGAGCAGTTCTTC.

The chain has TRBV9 and TRBJ2-2; TRBD2 might be the D (5 bases). In germline, CDR1 is SGDLS, CDR2 YYNGEE. The CDR3 extends over 14 amino acids. Between the trimmed V and J ends, which lost 2 bases and 7 bases, there was a span of 12 bases. The CDR3 sequence: CASSVGILGGELFF. The CDR3 DNA is TGTGCCAGCAGCGTCGGGATCCTCGGCGGGGAGCTGTTTTTT.

A single count supports this clone. The V and J genes are TRBV6-1 and TRBJ1-2; tentatively, D is TRBD1 (5 bases). Germline CDR1 is MNHNS and CDR2 is SASEGT. Trimming removed 3 bases from V and 4 bases from J, with 27 bases in between. The CDR3 extends over 19 amino acids. Written as DNA, the CDR3 is TGTGCCAGCAGTGATTTTGGCCGGGCGTCTCTCGCCGGGGGCTATGGCTACACCTTC. This gives the protein CASSDFGRASLAGGYGYTF.

V gene TRBV6-1 combines with J gene TRBJ2-5; 8 bases are a match to TRBD1. CDR1 is MNHNS and CDR2 is SASEGT in the germline V gene. The CDR3 runs 17 residues. V gave up 4 bases and J gave up 5 bases; unmatched junction bases: 15. The CDR3 reads CASSGRELDRVWETQYF. The CDR3 DNA is TGTGCCAGCAGTGGTAGAGAGTTGGACAGGGTGTGGGAGACCCAGTACTTC.

This chain connects TRBV7-3 to TRBJ2-5, with a tentative D call TRBD2 (7 bases). Germline lookup yields CDR1 SGHTA and CDR2 FQGTGA. The CDR3 is 14 amino acids. Deletions cut 5 bases from V and 1 base from J, with 11 bases between. The CDR3 coding sequence is TGTGCCAGCAGCAAACGGGGGGCCCAAGAGACCCAGTACTTC. It is translated as CASSKRGAQETQYF.

CDR3 nucleotides: TGCGCCAGCGGGACCGGGGGGGCGAGCTCCTACAATGAGCAGTTCTTC. This translates into CASGTGGASSYNEQFF. The V gene is TRBV5-1, the J gene TRBJ2-1, with 8 nucleotides matching TRBD2. V lost 7 bases and J lost 0; bases outside the gene matches: 9. CDR3 length equals 16 residues. The germline V gene encodes CDR1 SGHRS and CDR2 YFSETQ.

This sequence joins TRBV27 and TRBJ2-7; possibly TRBD1 for D (6 bases). The germline V and J ends were trimmed by 6 bases and 1 base, with 16 bases remaining between them. CDR3 length: 15 amino acids. CDR1 is MNHEY and CDR2 is SMNVEV in the germline V gene (reference sequence). CDR3 sequence reads: CASRLSVDSSYEQYF. In nucleotides, the CDR3 is TGTGCCAGCAGACTTTCAGTGGACAGTTCCTACGAGCAGTACTTC.

The rearrangement links TRBV11-2 to TRBJ1-4; D uncertain. This CDR3 has 15 amino acids. Germline values: CDR1 SGHAT, CDR2 FQNNGV. V was trimmed by 6 bases and J by 3 bases, leaving 14 bases between them. The DNA of the CDR3 is TGTGCCAGCAGTCCCGCCGTCAGGTCTAATGAAAAACTGTTTTTT. Translated: CASSPAVRSNEKLFF.

This clone was recorded a few times. The chain carries TRBV27 and TRBJ1-4; D may be TRBD1 (6 bases). The ends were cut back, 3 bases at V and 5 bases at J, with 10 bases in the middle. The length of the CDR3 is 14 residues. Germline values: CDR1 MNHEY, CDR2 SMNVEV (reference sequence). The CDR3 region has the DNA TGTGCCAGCAGTTTCTGGGGGCGCAATGAAAAACTGTTTTTT. This gives the protein CASSFWGRNEKLFF.

The V and J genes are TRBV28 and TRBJ1-2, with a possible D match to TRBD1 (5 bases). V dropped 3 bases and J dropped 4 bases, with 6 bases sitting between them. CDR3 length equals 12 residues. CDR1 MDHEN and CDR2 SYDVKM come from the germline V gene. The CDR3 sequence is CASSLTAYGYTF. The CDR3 nucleotides are TGTGCCAGCAGTTTGACAGCCTATGGCTACACCTTC.

The chain employs TRBV5-1 and TRBJ2-1; the match to TRBD1 covers 10 bases. Trimming at V came to 4 bases and at J to 7 bases, leaving 8 bases not matched to a gene. The CDR3 is made up of 15 amino acids. Germline V lookup: CDR1 SGHRS, CDR2 YFSETQ. The CDR3: CASSRGQGLRNEQFF. The CDR3 nucleotides are TGCGCCAGCAGCAGGGGACAGGGGTTGCGGAATGAGCAGTTCTTC.

This clone has just one count. The chain is built from TRBV28 and TRBJ2-1; the match to TRBD1 covers 9 bases. The germline CDR1 and CDR2 sequences are MDHEN and SYDVKM. V trimming: 4 bases; J trimming: 4 bases; junction bases outside the gene matches: 8. The CDR3 covers 16 residues. CDR3 residues: CASSWGTGTGYNEQFF. For the CDR3, the DNA is TGTGCCAGCAGTTGGGGGACCGGGACAGGGTACAATGAGCAGTTCTTC.

The V gene is TRBV19, the J gene TRBJ2-1, with D perhaps matching TRBD2 (5 bases). This CDR3 has 13 residues. The V end lost 4 bases, the J end lost 4 bases, and 8 bases lay between the germline ends. Germline-derived CDR1 and CDR2 are LNHDA and SQIVND (reference sequence). The CDR3 DNA is TGTGCCAGTAGTAACCGGGATTACAATGAGCAGTTCTTC. It is translated as CASSNRDYNEQFF.

This chain's CDR3 is CASSQDTGRQNTEAFF. The CDR3 DNA follows: TGTGCCAGCAGCCAAGATACAGGCAGACAAAACACTGAAGCTTTCTTT. The V gene is TRBV3-1 (or the pseudogene TRBV3-2), the J gene TRBJ1-1; a weak D match, TRBD1 (5 bases). CDR1 and CDR2 (germline): LGHDT, YNNKEL (reference sequence). This CDR3 region has 16 residues. Trimming cost V 0 bases and J 2 bases, with 13 bases left between them.

The chain recombines TRBV27 with TRBJ1-6, with 10 bases that match TRBD1. The trim removed 6 bases at V and 9 bases at J, leaving 2 bases unmatched. This CDR3 is built from 13 residues. From germline, CDR1 is MNHEY and CDR2 SMNVEV (reference sequence). The CDR3 DNA reads as TGTGCCAGCAGGAGGACAGGGGGTTCACCCCTCCACTTT. This codes for CASRRTGGSPLHF.

The V gene is TRBV9, the J gene TRBJ2-7; 12 bases are a match to TRBD2. The J segment lost 7 bases and the V segment lost 0 bases, leaving 2 bases of the junction unmatched. The CDR3 sequence is 14 residues long. Germline CDR1 and CDR2: SGDLS and YYNGEE. CDR3 DNA: TGTGCCAGCAGCGTAGAAGGGACTAGCGGGGAGCAGTACTTC. Its translation is CASSVEGTSGEQYF.